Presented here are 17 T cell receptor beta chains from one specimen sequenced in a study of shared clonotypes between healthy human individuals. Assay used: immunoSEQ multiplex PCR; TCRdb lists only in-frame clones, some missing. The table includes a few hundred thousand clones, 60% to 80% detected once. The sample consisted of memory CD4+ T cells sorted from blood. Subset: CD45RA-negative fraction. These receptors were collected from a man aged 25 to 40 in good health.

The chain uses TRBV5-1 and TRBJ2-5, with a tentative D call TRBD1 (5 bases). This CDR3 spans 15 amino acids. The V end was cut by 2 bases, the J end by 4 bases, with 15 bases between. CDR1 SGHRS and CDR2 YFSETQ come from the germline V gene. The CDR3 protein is CASSLLGPGVETQYF. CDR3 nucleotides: TGCGCCAGCAGCTTATTGGGGCCTGGCGTAGAGACCCAGTACTTC.

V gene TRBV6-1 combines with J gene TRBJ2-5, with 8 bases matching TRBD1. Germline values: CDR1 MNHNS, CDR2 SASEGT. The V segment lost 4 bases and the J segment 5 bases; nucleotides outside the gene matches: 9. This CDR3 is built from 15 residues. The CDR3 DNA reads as TGTGCCAGCAGTGGACAGGGGAGAAGAGGGGAGACCCAGTACTTC. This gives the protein CASSGQGRRGETQYF.

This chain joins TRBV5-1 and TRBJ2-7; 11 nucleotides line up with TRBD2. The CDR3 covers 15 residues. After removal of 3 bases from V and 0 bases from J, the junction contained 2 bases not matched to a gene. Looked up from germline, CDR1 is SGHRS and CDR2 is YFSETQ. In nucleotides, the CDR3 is TGCGCCAGCAGCTCTGGGACTAGCGGCTCCTACGAGCAGTACTTC. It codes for CASSSGTSGSYEQYF.

DNA of the CDR3: TGCAGCGTTCAAGGGGGTCCAGAGACCCAGTACTTC. Residues: CSVQGGPETQYF. The chain couples TRBV29-1 to TRBJ2-5; a weak D match, TRBD1 (6 bases). This CDR3 spans 12 amino acids. V lost 5 bases and J 4 bases, leaving 11 bases between the germline ends. The germline CDR1 and CDR2 sequences are SQVTM and ANQGSEA.

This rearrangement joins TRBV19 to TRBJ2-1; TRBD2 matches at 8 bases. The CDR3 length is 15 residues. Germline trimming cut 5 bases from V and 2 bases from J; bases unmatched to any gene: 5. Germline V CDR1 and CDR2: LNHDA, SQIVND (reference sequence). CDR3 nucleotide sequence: TGTGCCAGTAGTCGACGGGAGGGCCCCTACAATGAGCAGTTCTTC. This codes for CASSRREGPYNEQFF. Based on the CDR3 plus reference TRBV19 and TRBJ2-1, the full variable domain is DGGITQSPKYLFRKEGQNVTLSCEQNLNHDAMYWYRQDPGQGLRLIYYSQIVNDFQKGDIAEGYSVSREKKESFPLTVTSAQKNPTAFYLCASSRREGPYNEQFFGPGTRLTVL.

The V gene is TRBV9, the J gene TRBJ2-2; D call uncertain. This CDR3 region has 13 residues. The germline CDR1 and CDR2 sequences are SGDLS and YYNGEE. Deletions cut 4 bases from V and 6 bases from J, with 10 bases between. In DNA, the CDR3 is TGTGCCAGCAGCTATGTGGGTTCCGGGGAGCTGTTTTTT. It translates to CASSYVGSGELFF.

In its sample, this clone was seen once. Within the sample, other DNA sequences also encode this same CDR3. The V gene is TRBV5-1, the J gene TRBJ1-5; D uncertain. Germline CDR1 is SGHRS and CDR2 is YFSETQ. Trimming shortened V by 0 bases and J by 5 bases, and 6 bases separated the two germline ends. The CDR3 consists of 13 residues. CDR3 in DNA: TGCGCCAGCAGCTTGGGGGCGGATCAGCCCCAGCATTTT. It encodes CASSLGADQPQHF.

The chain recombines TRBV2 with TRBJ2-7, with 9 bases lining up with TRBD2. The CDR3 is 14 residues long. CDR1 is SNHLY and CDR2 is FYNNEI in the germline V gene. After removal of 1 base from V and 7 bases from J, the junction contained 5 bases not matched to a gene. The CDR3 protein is CASSEGVSGSEQYF. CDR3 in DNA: TGTGCCAGCAGTGAAGGGGTTAGCGGGAGTGAGCAGTACTTC.

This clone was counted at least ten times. The CDR3 sequence: CASSVPGTSLSFGYEQYF. DNA of the CDR3: TGCGCCAGCAGTGTACCCGGGACTAGTTTATCCTTTGGCTACGAGCAGTACTTC. The V gene is TRBV10-2, the J gene TRBJ2-7; 8 bases match TRBD2. V shed 4 bases and J 3 bases; nucleotides not matched to a gene: 17. The CDR3 runs 18 residues. CDR1 and CDR2 from the germline V gene are WSHSY and SAAADI.

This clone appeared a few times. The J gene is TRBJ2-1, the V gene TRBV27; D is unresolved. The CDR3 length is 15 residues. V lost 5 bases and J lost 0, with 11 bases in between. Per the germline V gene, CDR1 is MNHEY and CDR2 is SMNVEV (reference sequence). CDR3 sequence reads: CASSVSFSSYNEQFF. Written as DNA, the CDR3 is TGTGCCAGCAGTGTTTCTTTTAGCTCCTACAATGAGCAGTTCTTC.

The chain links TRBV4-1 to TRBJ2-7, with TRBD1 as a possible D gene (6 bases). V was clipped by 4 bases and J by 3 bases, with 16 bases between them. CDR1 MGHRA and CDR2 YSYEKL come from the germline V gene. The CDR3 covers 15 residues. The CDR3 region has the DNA TGCGCCAGCAGCCTCAACAGGGCCTTGATCTACGAGCAGTACTTC. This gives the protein CASSLNRALIYEQYF.

This CDR3 is CASNGTYEQYF. The CDR3, as DNA: TGTGCCAGCAATGGGACCTACGAGCAGTACTTC. The genes are TRBV27 and TRBJ2-7; D call uncertain. CDR1 and CDR2 (germline): MNHEY, SMNVEV (reference sequence). The CDR3 has 11 amino acids. V lost 7 bases and J lost 2, with 6 bases in between.

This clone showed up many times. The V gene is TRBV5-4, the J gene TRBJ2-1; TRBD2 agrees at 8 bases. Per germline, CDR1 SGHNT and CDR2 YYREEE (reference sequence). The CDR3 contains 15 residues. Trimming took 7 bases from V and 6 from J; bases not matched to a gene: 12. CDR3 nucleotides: TGTGCCAGCGGAGGGGTCGGGAGGGCGCCCAATGAGCAGTTCTTC. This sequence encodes CASGGVGRAPNEQFF.

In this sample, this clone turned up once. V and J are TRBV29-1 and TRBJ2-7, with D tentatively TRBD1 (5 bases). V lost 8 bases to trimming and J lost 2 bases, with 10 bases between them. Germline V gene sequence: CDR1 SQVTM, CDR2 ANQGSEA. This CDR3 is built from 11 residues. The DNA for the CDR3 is TGCAGCATGGGGCATGCCTACGAGCAGTACTTC. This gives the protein CSMGHAYEQYF.

In DNA form, the CDR3 reads TGTGCCAGCAGTGGAATCTCAGAGTCCACAGATACGCAGTATTTT. Its translation is CASSGISESTDTQYF. The chain joins TRBV6-6 to TRBJ2-3, with D unresolved. Trimming left V 5 bases short and J 2 bases short, with 14 bases between. CDR1 and CDR2 (germline): MNHNY, SVGAGI (reference sequence). The CDR3 length is 15 residues.

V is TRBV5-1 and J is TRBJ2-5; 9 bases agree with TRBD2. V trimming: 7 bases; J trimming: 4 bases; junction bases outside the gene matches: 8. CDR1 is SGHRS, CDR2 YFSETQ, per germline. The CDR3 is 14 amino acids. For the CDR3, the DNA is TGCGCCAGCCACGGATCTAGCGGGGTAGAGACCCAGTACTTC. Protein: CASHGSSGVETQYF.

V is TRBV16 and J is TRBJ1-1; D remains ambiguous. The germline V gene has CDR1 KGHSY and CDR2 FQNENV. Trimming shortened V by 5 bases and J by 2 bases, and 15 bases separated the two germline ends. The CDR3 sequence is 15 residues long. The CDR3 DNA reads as TGTGCCAGCAGCGGGTTGGCGACGGGTAACACTGAAGCTTTCTTT. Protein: CASSGLATGNTEAFF.